This T cell receptor (beta chain) was sequenced for a study of molecular identifiers for immune sequencing clone quantification. Study-wide results and caveats: Investigators reportedly could detect spiked Jurkat TCR RNA from one cell among some 940,000 naive cells. Clones that had above 20 RNA copies took up over 99% of effector molecules but under 1% in naive cells.

From roughly 20,000 to 1,000,000 sorted cells, naive CD8 libraries were generated with 10%, 30% or 50% RNA. Researchers sorted naive CD8 T cells as cells that were CD8+CD4-CCR7+CD45RA+. This clonotype was observed a single time. The antigen is not known. One junction end disagrees with the germline gene, perhaps due to a read error. The germline V gene has CDR1 PRHDT and CDR2 FYEKMQ (reference sequence). This CDR3 is built from 14 residues. TCRdb re-derived calls from the PCR reads in MiXCR, one entry per CDR3 protein. The table records approximately 680,000 distinct CDR3 sequences, about 25% of them present only once.

Sequencing was done on a sample of naive CD8+ T cells from blood, with Jurkat cell RNA spiked in. Subset here: FACS-sorted CD8+CD4-CCR7+CD45RA+ naive T cells. The receptor was isolated from a human donor in good health. Some libraries in this study had Jurkat cell RNA spiked in. The V and J genes are TRBV13 and TRBJ1-1, with D possibly matching TRBD1 (5 bases). The CDR3 loop is CASSLQGLNTEASF. The CDR3 DNA is TGTGCCAGCAGCCTCCAGGGACTGAACACTGAAGCTTCCTTT.